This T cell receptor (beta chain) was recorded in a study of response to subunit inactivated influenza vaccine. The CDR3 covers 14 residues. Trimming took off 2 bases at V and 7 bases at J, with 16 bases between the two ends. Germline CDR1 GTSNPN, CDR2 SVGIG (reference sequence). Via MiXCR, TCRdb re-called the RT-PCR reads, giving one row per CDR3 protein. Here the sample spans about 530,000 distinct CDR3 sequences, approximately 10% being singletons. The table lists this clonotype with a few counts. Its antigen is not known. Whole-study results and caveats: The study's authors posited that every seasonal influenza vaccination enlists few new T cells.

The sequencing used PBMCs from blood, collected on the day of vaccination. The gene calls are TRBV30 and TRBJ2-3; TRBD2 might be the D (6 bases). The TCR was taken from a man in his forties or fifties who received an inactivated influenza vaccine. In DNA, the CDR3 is TGTGCCTGGAGTATAGCGGAGTCCCGTTATACGCAGTATTTT. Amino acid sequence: CAWSIAESRYTQYF.